These T cell receptor beta chains were read from a single sample in a study of CD8 T cells in ankylosing spondylitis. One entry per CDR3 protein, called by TCRdb with MiXCR from the 5' RACE reads. The sample contains 85,000 to 100,000 distinct CDR3 sequences, about 9.1% of which appear only once. The sequenced material came from blood, either unsorted or a sorted T cell fraction (not recorded which). The receptors here all came from a male donor with ankylosing spondylitis or in good health (not recorded which). The CDR3 runs from the conserved cysteine through the conserved F or W. A D gene is named only where the DNA matches it firmly. Size tells how often a clone was seen (once, few, many) or the class of an expanded clone, and some rows leave it out.

J	size	V	D	CDR3	DNA
TRBJ2-7	many	TRBV27	-	CAGGPSSVEQYF	TGTGCCGGGGGACCCTCCTCCGTCGAGCAGTACTTC
TRBJ1-1	many	TRBV20-1	TRBD1	CSAITDREVWDTEAFF	TGCAGTGCTATCACGGACAGGGAAGTCTGGGATACTGAAGCTTTCTTT
TRBJ1-2	few	TRBV29-1	TRBD1	CSVETGGASGYTF	TGCAGCGTTGAAACAGGGGGCGCGAGTGGCTACACCTTC
TRBJ2-3	many	TRBV5-1	-	CASSLGRGSTDTQYF	TGCGCCAGCAGCTTGGGTCGCGGGTCTACGGATACGCAGTATTTT
TRBJ1-6	many	TRBV10-2	-	CASSESGYNSPLHF	TGCGCCAGCAGTGAAAGCGGTTATAATTCACCCCTCCACTTT
TRBJ1-5	-	TRBV5-1	-	CATREDSNQPQHF	TGCGCCACCAGGGAGGATAGCAATCAGCCCCAGCATTTT
TRBJ1-1	many	TRBV2	-	CASSPRGVNTEAFF	TGTGCCAGCAGCCCCCGGGGAGTGAACACTGAAGCTTTCTTT
TRBJ1-5	few	TRBV12-3/TRBV12-4	TRBD1	CACCLGGLGQGNYNQPQHF	TGTGCCTGCTGTTTAGGCGGGTTAGGACAGGGGAACTACAATCAGCCCCAGCATTTT
TRBJ2-3	many	TRBV10-3	-	CAISEPDPTDTQYF	TGTGCCATCAGTGAGCCCGACCCCACAGATACGCAGTATTTT
TRBJ2-1	few	TRBV7-2	-	CASSSRGGSNEQFF	TGTGCCAGCAGCTCCCGCGGAGGGAGCAATGAGCAGTTCTTC
TRBJ1-1	many	TRBV9	-	CASSVEGGVGTEAFF	TGTGCCAGCAGCGTAGAGGGGGGCGTTGGCACTGAAGCTTTCTTT
TRBJ2-5	many	TRBV7-8	-	CASSLMGQRQETQYF	TGTGCCAGCAGCTTAATGGGACAACGCCAAGAGACCCAGTACTTC
TRBJ2-1	-	TRBV5-1	TRBD2	CASSLVGTSTYEQFF	TGCGCCAGCAGCTTGGTGGGGACTAGTACGTATGAGCAGTTCTTC
TRBJ2-5	many	TRBV12-3/TRBV12-4	TRBD2	CASSSSAGEETQYF	TGTGCCAGCAGTTCCTCAGCGGGAGAAGAGACCCAGTACTTC
TRBJ1-1	many	TRBV18	-	CASSTGTQNTEAFF	TGTGCCAGCTCGACCGGGACACAGAACACTGAAGCTTTCTTT
TRBJ2-7	many	TRBV29-1	-	CSVETGNEQYF	TGCAGCGTAGAAACAGGGAACGAGCAGTACTTC
TRBJ2-7	many	TRBV11-2	TRBD2	CASRDFKGTSGYEQYF	TGTGCCAGCAGAGATTTTAAGGGGACTAGCGGATACGAGCAGTACTTC
TRBJ2-2	many	TRBV13	-	CASSLVRAGTGELFF	TGTGCCAGCAGCTTAGTAAGGGCCGGCACCGGGGAGCTGTTTTTT
TRBJ2-1	many	TRBV2	TRBD2	CASKKGLANGNEQFF	TGTGCCAGCAAGAAAGGACTAGCCAATGGCAATGAGCAGTTCTTC
TRBJ2-1	many	TRBV30	TRBD2	CAWSVARTSSYNEQFF	TGTGCCTGGAGTGTTGCCCGGACTAGCTCCTACAATGAGCAGTTCTTC
TRBJ1-1	many	TRBV29-1	TRBD1	CSVSGQGARAFF	TGCAGCGTCTCGGGACAGGGGGCGCGGGCTTTCTTT
TRBJ1-2	many	TRBV20-1	-	CSARVPAQNYGYTF	TGCAGTGCTAGAGTTCCCGCACAAAACTATGGCTACACCTTC
TRBJ2-5	many	TRBV6-5	-	CASSYKHNGETQYF	TGTGCCAGCAGTTACAAGCATAATGGGGAGACCCAGTACTTC
TRBJ1-6	many	TRBV4-1	-	CASSPMPGRGEALHF	TGCGCCAGCAGCCCTATGCCCGGCCGAGGTGAGGCCCTCCACTTT
TRBJ2-2	many	TRBV12-3/TRBV12-4	-	CASRRGGVQERAGELFF	TGTGCCAGCAGGCGGGGTGGTGTCCAGGAAAGGGCCGGGGAGCTGTTTTTT
TRBJ1-3	-	TRBV20-1	-	CSARGVFGAESGNTIYF	TGCAGTGCTAGGGGCGTGTTTGGGGCTGAGTCTGGAAACACCATATATTTT
TRBJ1-5	-	TRBV7-8	TRBD1	CASSPGQSNNQPQHF	TGTGCCAGCAGCCCGGGACAGTCGAACAATCAGCCCCAGCATTTT
TRBJ2-3	many	TRBV5-1	-	CASNLAVGSTDTQYF	TGCGCCAGCAACCTGGCGGTGGGTAGCACAGATACGCAGTATTTT
TRBJ1-2	many	TRBV5-1	TRBD1	CASSTGTERYGYTF	TGCGCCAGCAGCACAGGGACAGAAAGATATGGCTACACCTTC
TRBJ2-7	few	TRBV6-1	-	CASSLQGTPSYEQYF	TGTGCCAGCAGTCTCCAGGGAACCCCCTCCTACGAGCAGTACTTC
TRBJ2-1	many	TRBV20-1	TRBD1	CSARLHRGSSYNEQFF	TGCAGTGCTAGACTCCACAGGGGCAGCTCCTACAATGAGCAGTTCTTC
TRBJ1-5	many	TRBV20-1	-	CSARGLTGNQPQHF	TGCAGTGCTAGAGGCTTGACGGGGAATCAGCCCCAGCATTTT
TRBJ1-2	many	TRBV20-1	-	CSGGGPEVSNYGYTF	TGCAGTGGGGGGGGGCCGGAAGTTTCTAACTATGGCTACACCTTC
TRBJ2-1	-	TRBV11-3	-	CVSSLGTYNEQFF	TGTGTCAGCAGCTTAGGCACTTACAATGAGCAGTTCTTC
TRBJ2-7	-	TRBV28	-	CASSASGGSDEQYF	TGTGCCAGCAGCGCTAGTGGGGGGTCTGACGAGCAGTACTTC
TRBJ2-5	many	TRBV5-5	TRBD2	CATGTGTSAETQYF	TGTGCCACAGGAACCGGGACTAGCGCAGAGACCCAGTACTTC
TRBJ1-6	few	TRBV29-1	TRBD1	CSVRQGSNSPLHF	TGCAGCGTAAGACAGGGAAGCAATTCACCCCTCCACTTT